This is a list of T cell receptor beta chains from one sample in a study. MiXCR, run by TCRdb on the 5' RACE reads, gives a single entry per CDR3 protein. The sample carries about 54,000 distinct CDR3 sequences, approximately 17% recorded once. Source material: naive CD4+ T cells sorted from blood. These receptors were collected from a female donor with breast cancer. CDR3s include the opening cysteine and the closing phenylalanine or tryptophan. Each record gives: clone size, J gene, D gene, V gene, CDR3 protein, CDR3 DNA. A D gene is named only where the DNA matches it firmly. For some rows the clone size is stated as once, few or many, or as a class when expanded; others skip it.

many | TRBJ2-5 | TRBD1 | TRBV5-4 | CASSLQGAPNQETQYF | TGTGCCAGCAGTCTCCAGGGGGCGCCGAACCAAGAGACCCAGTACTTC
- | TRBJ1-1 | - | TRBV28 | CASTPRQGRVYNTEAFF | TGTGCCAGCACCCCTCGGCAGGGGAGAGTGTACAACACTGAAGCTTTCTTT
- | TRBJ1-4 | TRBD1 | TRBV4-1 | CASSQDAGGVREKLFF | TGCGCCAGCAGCCAAGATGCAGGGGGTGTAAGAGAAAAACTGTTTTTT
few | TRBJ2-1 | TRBD1 | TRBV20-1 | CSTRDAGTGYNEQFF | TGCAGTACTAGAGATGCGGGGACAGGTTACAATGAGCAGTTCTTC
few | TRBJ2-5 | - | TRBV20-1 | CSASWGWETQYF | TGCAGTGCTTCATGGGGGTGGGAGACCCAGTACTTC
few | TRBJ1-2 | TRBD1 | TRBV20-1 | CSASRDSGYTF | TGCAGTGCTAGTCGGGACAGTGGCTACACCTTC
- | TRBJ2-7 | - | TRBV29-1 | CSVGERRGEQYF | TGCAGCGTTGGAGAGAGACGAGGCGAGCAGTACTTC
- | TRBJ2-1 | - | TRBV7-2 | CASSFRAGPLNNEQFF | TGTGCCAGCAGCTTTCGTGCAGGGCCCCTGAACAATGAGCAGTTCTTC
- | TRBJ2-1 | - | TRBV7-9 | CASSLALATYNEQFF | TGTGCCAGCAGCTTAGCCCTAGCGACCTACAATGAGCAGTTCTTC
few | TRBJ1-1 | - | TRBV4-3 | CASSQQENTEAFF | TGCGCCAGCAGCCAACAAGAGAACACTGAAGCTTTCTTT